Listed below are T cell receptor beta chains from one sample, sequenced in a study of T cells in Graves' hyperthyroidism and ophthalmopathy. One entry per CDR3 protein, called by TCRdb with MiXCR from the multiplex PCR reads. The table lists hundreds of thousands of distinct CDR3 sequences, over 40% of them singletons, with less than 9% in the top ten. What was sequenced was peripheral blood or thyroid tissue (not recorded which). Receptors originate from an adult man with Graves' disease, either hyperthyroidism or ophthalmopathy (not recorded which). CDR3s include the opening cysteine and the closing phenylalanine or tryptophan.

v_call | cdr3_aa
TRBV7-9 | CASSLDTDRGREQYF
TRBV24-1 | CATSDRGLEETQHF
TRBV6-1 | CASSELSTEPQHF
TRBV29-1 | CSVEGQGAGGANVLTF
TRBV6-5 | CASSYSTQVAMNTEAFF
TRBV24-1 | CATGATGGGETQHF
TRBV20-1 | CSARGLNEKLVF
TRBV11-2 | CASSSNPGDRIYGYTF
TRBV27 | CASRIGSGQPQHF
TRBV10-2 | CASSDRGLDQPQHF
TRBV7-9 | CASSSLRGHDYGYTF
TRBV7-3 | CASSKTTGGTEAFF
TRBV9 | CASSGGAGGQETQYF
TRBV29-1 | CRLSTSGLANTGELFF
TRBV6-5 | CASSYGGTSGSQYF
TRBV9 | CASSLSGWVGEKLFF
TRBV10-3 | CASSWGTGGGNQPQHF
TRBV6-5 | CASSPPNTGNTEAFF
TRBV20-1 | CSADKNTGELFF
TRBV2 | CASIRDRANYGYTF
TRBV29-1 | CSVTGRNYGYTF
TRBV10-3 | CAISGWGVEGDYGYTF
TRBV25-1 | CASGRQGARYGYTF
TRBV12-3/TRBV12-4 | CASSAHRDTGYTF
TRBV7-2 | CASNPTGDGGPQHF
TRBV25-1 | CASGRNSPLHF
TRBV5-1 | CASSRTQGALGEKLFF
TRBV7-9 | CASSRDGSSGANVLTF
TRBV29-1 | CSVETDGREYSGNTIYF
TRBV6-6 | CASSYLLQETQYF
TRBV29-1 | CSFGEGREQYF
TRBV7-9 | CASSLGGPYGYTF
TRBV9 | CASSPGQFPEAFF
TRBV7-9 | CASSHPLRGYGYTF
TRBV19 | CASTGSAGNTIYF
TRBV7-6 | CATGAVLAGDSYEQYF
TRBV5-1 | CASSFSSLSNQPQHF
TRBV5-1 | CASTLATGEGPNQPQHF
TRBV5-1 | CASSLVGISGNTIYF
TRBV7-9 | CASRDRGRETQYF
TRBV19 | CASSQTGTYSGNTIYF
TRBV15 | CATSRDVRDRNF
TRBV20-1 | CSARDEGTGKNTEAFF
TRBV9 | CASSGLAGGTGELFF
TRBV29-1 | CGVEERHPHGDNSPLHF
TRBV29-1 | CSSDRVYSPLHF
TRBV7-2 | CASRKKGLNTEAFF
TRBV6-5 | CASSYRDRVYNSPLHF
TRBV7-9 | CASSQGVGLPLHF
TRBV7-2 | CASSLDRAGMAF
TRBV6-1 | CASSPPGGLSTEAFF
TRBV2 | CASSFTRMYGYTF
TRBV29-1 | CSVTGAAKETQYF
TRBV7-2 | CASSSSDGYEQYF